The source of this T cell receptor beta chain is a study of identical twins. Findings of the study overall: Donors were not followed over many years; analysis was cross-sectional. Shared out-of-frame alpha sequences (those common to twins) showed excess low generation probability.

This clonotype was detected many times. No antigen is known for it. Unique molecular identifiers were present on the cDNA, which also gained a universal primer site by template switching. TCRdb recomputed calls from the 5' RACE reads with MiXCR, one row per CDR3 protein. This sample carries 250,000 to 300,000 distinct CDR3 sequences, roughly 10% of them seen once, and the ten largest clones take 6% to 8.5%. This same sample was also taken into another study, of yellow fever vaccine responses in identical twins. According to that study: On the reported evidence, twins' vaccine T cell responses seemed partly convergent and partly personalized.

The sequence was obtained from a woman under 30 in good health. The sequenced material came from CD8+ T cells sorted from blood.

The CDR3: CASSVPTGVTGELFF. Written as DNA, the CDR3 is TGTGCCAGCAGCGTCCCTACCGGGGTCACCGGGGAGCTGTTTTTT. The chain has TRBV7-2 and TRBJ2-2; D might be TRBD2 (5 bases). The CDR3 totals 15 residues. V shed 5 bases and J shed 4 bases, with 14 bases lying between them. Germline V CDR1 and CDR2: SGHTA, FQGNSA. Supplemented by reference TRBV7-2 and TRBJ2-2, the full variable domain reads GAGVSQSPSNKVTEKGKDVELRCDPISGHTALYWYRQSLGQGLEFLIYFQGNSAPDKSGLPSDRFSAERTGGSVSTLTIQRTQQEDSAVYLCASSVPTGVTGELFFGEGSRLTVL.